The clone carrying this T cell receptor (beta chain) was detected only a few times. The antigen is undetermined. The CDR3 contains 10 residues. CDR1 SQVTM and CDR2 ANQGSEA come from the germline V gene. V dropped 3 bases and J dropped 9 bases, with 6 bases sitting between them. This specimen comes from a study of T cell responses to AZD1222 COVID-19 vaccine. General study findings and limits: White British ancestry dominated among donors, who included more females, and clonal diversity was possibly underestimated. Unmutated variant regions are reportedly the target of nearly half of TCRs that are spike-specific.

Libraries were prepared by immunoSEQ multiplex PCR; TCRdb keeps only in-frame clonotypes and omits some of them. This table holds under 200,000 clones, more than 85% found once. The source is an adult in good health. V and J are TRBV29-1 and TRBJ1-5, with D hard to call. The specimen comprised peripheral blood, sampled on day 0 of AZD1222 vaccination. The CDR3 reads CSVDIPPQHF. CDR3 in DNA: TGCAGCGTTGATATCCCGCCCCAGCATTTT.